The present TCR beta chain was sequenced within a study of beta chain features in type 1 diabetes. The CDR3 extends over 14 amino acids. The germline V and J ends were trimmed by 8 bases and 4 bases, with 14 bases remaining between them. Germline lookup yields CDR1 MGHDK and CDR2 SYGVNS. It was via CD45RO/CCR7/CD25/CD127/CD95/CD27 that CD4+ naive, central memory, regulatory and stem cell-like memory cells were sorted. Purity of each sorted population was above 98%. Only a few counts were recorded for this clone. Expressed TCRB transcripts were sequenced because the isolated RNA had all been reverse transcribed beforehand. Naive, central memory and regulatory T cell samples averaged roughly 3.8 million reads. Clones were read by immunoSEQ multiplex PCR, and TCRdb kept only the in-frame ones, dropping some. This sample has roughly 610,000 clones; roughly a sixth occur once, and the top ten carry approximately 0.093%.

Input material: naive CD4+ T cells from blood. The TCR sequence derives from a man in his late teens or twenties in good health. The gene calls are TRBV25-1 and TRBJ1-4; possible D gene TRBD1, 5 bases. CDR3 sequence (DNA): TGTGCCAGCTCAGGGAGCACTTATAATGAAAAACTGTTTTTT. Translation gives CASSGSTYNEKLFF.